Detailed here is one TCR beta chain. This CDR3 region has 19 residues. Trimming pared 0 bases from V and 2 bases from J, leaving 23 bases between. In germline, CDR1 is SGHVS, CDR2 FNYEAQ. This sample was included in a study of response to subunit inactivated influenza vaccine. MiXCR was run by TCRdb on the RT-PCR reads, yielding one entry per CDR3 protein. This table has roughly 500,000 distinct CDR3 sequences, approximately 24% appearing once. The V call is TRBV7-6, the J call TRBJ2-7; D is perhaps TRBD1 (6 bases). The source was CD4+ T cells sorted from PBMCs, collected 4 to 6 days after vaccination. The TCR comes from a man in his forties or fifties who received an inactivated influenza vaccine. CDR3 region: CASSLAPRWNRERAYEQYF. The CDR3 nucleotides are TGTGCCAGCAGCTTAGCGCCTAGATGGAACAGGGAAAGGGCCTACGAGCAGTACTTC.